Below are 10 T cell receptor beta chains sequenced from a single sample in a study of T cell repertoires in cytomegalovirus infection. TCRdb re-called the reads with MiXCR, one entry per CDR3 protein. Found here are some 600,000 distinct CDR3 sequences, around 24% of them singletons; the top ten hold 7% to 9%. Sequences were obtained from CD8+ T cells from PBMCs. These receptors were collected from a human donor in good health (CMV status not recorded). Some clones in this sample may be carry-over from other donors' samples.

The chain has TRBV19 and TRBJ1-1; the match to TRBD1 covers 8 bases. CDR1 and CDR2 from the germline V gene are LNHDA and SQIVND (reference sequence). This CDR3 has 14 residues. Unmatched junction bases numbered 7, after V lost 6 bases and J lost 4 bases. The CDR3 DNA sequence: TGTGCCAGTAGGGATCCAGGGGGCCTCACTGAAGCTTTCTTT. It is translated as CASRDPGGLTEAFF. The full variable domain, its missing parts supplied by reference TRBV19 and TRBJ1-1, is DGGITQSPKYLFRKEGQNVTLSCEQNLNHDAMYWYRQDPGQGLRLIYYSQIVNDFQKGDIAEGYSVSREKKESFPLTVTSAQKNPTAFYLCASRDPGGLTEAFFGQGTRLTVV.

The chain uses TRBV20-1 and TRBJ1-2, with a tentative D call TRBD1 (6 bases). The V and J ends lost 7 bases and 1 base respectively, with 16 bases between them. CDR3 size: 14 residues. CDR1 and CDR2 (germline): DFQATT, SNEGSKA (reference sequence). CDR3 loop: CSGDNPAVNYGYTF. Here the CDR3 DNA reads TGCAGTGGGGACAACCCGGCAGTTAACTATGGCTACACCTTC.

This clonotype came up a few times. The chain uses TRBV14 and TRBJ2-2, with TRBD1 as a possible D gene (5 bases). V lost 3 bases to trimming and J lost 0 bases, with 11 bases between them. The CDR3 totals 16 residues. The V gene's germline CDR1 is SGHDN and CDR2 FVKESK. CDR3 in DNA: TGTGCCAGCAGCCATAGAAAGGACACGAACACCGGGGAGCTGTTTTTT. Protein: CASSHRKDTNTGELFF. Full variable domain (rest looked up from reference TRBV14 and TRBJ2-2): EAGVTQFPSHSVIEKGQTVTLRCDPISGHDNLYWYRRVMGKEIKFLLHFVKESKQDESGMPNNRFLAERTGGTYSTLKVQPAELEDSGVYFCASSHRKDTNTGELFFGEGSRLTVL.

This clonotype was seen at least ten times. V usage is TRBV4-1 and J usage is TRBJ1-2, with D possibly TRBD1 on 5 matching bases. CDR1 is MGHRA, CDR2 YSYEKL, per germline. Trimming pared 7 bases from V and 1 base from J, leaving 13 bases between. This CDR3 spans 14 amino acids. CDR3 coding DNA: TGCGCCAGCACCGGACGGGGGGGTAACTATGGCTACACCTTC. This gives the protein CASTGRGGNYGYTF.

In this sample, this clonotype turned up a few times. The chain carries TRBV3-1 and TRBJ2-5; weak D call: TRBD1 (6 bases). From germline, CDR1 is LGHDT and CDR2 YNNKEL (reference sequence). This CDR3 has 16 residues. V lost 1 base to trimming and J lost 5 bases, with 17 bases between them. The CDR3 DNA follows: TGTGCCAGCAGCCAAGGAAAGGACAGAGACTGGGAGACCCAGTACTTC. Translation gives CASSQGKDRDWETQYF.

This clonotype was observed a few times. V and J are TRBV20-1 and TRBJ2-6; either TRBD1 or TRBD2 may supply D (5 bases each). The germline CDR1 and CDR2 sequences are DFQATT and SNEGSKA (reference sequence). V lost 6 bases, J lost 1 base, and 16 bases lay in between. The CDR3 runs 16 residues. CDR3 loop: CSAPGPALSGANVLTF. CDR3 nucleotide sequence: TGCAGTGCGCCGGGACCCGCATTATCTGGGGCCAACGTCCTGACTTTC.

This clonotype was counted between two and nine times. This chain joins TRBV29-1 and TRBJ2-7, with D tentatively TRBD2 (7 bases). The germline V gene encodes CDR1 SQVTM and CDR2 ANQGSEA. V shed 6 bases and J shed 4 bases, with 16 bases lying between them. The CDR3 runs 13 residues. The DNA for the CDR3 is TGCAGCGTCTTGGCGGGGGCTCGGTACGAGCAGTACTTC. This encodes CSVLAGARYEQYF.

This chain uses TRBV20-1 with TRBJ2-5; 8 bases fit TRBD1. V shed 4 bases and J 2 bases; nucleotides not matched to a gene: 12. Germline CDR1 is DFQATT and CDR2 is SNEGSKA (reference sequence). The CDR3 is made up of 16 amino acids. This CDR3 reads CSATESTRQGQETQYF. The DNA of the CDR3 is TGCAGTGCTACCGAATCCACTCGACAGGGGCAAGAGACCCAGTACTTC.

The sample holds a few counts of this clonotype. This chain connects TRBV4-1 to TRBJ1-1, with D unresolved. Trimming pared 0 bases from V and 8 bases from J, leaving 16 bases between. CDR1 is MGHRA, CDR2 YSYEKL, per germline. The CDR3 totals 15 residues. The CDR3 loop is CASSQDARGIREAFF. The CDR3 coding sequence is TGCGCCAGCAGCCAAGACGCTAGAGGCATCAGGGAAGCTTTCTTT.

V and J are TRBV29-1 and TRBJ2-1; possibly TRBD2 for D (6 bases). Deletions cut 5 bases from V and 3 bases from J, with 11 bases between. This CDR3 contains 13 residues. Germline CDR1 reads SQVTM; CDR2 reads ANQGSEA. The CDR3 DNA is TGCAGCGTTCTGGGACTGAACTACAATGAGCAGTTCTTC. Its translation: CSVLGLNYNEQFF.